These 17 T cell receptor beta chains originate from one sample sequenced in a study of blood T cell repertoires in COVID-19. Clones were sequenced by immunoSEQ multiplex PCR, and TCRdb holds only the in-frame ones, with some missing. The sample yields about 190,000 clones, 86% seen once. The sequenced sample was PBMCs or T cells enriched from blood (not recorded which). All receptors come from a woman between 25 and 40 years old who had recovered from COVID-19.

This clone was counted many times. The chain combines TRBV7-7 with TRBJ2-2; 8 bases map to TRBD1. V lost 5 bases and J lost 4; bases outside the gene matches: 6. The CDR3 runs to 15 residues. CDR1 and CDR2 (germline): SSHAT, FNYEAQ (reference sequence). Here the CDR3 DNA reads TGTGCCAGCAGCCCAGGGGGGACAGGCACCGGGGAGCTGTTTTTT. Amino acids: CASSPGGTGTGELFF.

The chain links TRBV5-1 to TRBJ2-5, with D possibly being TRBD1 (8 bases). The V and J ends lost 2 bases and 3 bases respectively, with 11 bases between them. The germline CDR1 and CDR2 sequences are SGHRS and YFSETQ. The CDR3 consists of 14 residues. The CDR3 spells CASSFTGGEETQYF. The CDR3 DNA follows: TGCGCCAGCAGCTTTACAGGGGGGGAAGAGACCCAGTACTTC.

The V call is TRBV7-8, the J call TRBJ2-1; D is ambiguous. The germline V gene encodes CDR1 SGHVS and CDR2 FQNEAQ. This CDR3 is 15 amino acids long. Trimming shortened V by 8 bases and J by 7 bases, and 21 bases separated the two germline ends. CDR3 region: CASSVPDSGWNEQFF. DNA for the CDR3: TGTGCCAGCTCCGTCCCCGATTCGGGTTGGAATGAGCAGTTCTTC. The variable domain in full, completed from reference TRBV7-8 and TRBJ2-1, reads GAGVSQSPRYKVAKRGQDVALRCDPISGHVSLFWYQQALGQGPEFLTYFQNEAQLDKSGLPSDRFFAERPEGSVSTLKIQRTQQEDSAVYLCASSVPDSGWNEQFFGPGTRLTVL.

To note about this clone: One end of the junction does not line up with germline, which may come from a read error. The chain joins TRBV5-1 to TRBJ2-7; 8 bases line up with TRBD1. This CDR3 has 16 amino acids. The germline CDR1 and CDR2 sequences are SGHRS and YFSETQ. The CDR3 DNA follows: TGCGCCAGCAACTTGGCAGGCTCGACAGGGGCCTACGAGCAGTACTTC. Protein product: CASNLAGSTGAYEQYF.

This clone has ten or more counts. The chain uses TRBV6-4 and TRBJ2-2, with D tentatively TRBD2 (5 bases). The V end lost 3 bases, the J end lost 5 bases, and 13 bases lay between the germline ends. Germline CDR1 MRHNA, CDR2 SNTAGT. The CDR3 is made up of 15 amino acids. CDR3 amino acids: CASSEIGEITGELFF. As DNA, the CDR3 is TGTGCCAGCAGTGAAATCGGGGAGATTACCGGGGAGCTGTTTTTT.

This chain connects TRBV5-1 to TRBJ2-1; weak D call: TRBD1 (6 bases). The CDR3 has 16 amino acids. Germline CDR1 reads SGHRS; CDR2 reads YFSETQ. With 3 bases removed from V and 1 base from J, the gap between germline ends came to 14 bases. The CDR3 protein is CASSSSGDRSYNEQFF. As DNA, the CDR3 is TGCGCCAGCAGCTCGTCAGGGGATCGGTCCTACAATGAGCAGTTCTTC. Drawing the rest from reference TRBV5-1 and TRBJ2-1, the complete variable domain is KAGVTQTPRYLIKTRGQQVTLSCSPISGHRSVSWYQQTPGQGLQFLFEYFSETQRNKGNFPGRFSGRQFSNSRSEMNVSTLELGDSALYLCASSSSGDRSYNEQFFGPGTRLTVL.

The V and J genes are TRBV28 and TRBJ2-1; 7 bases align to TRBD2. There are 15 residues in the CDR3. Per the germline V gene, CDR1 is MDHEN and CDR2 is SYDVKM. V shed 7 bases and J 0 bases; nucleotides not matched to a gene: 6. CDR3 in amino acids: CASKRGDSSYNEQFF. Here the CDR3 DNA reads TGTGCCAGCAAACGGGGGGATAGCTCCTACAATGAGCAGTTCTTC.

The chain recombines TRBV5-4 with TRBJ1-2, with D possibly TRBD1 on 5 matching bases. This CDR3 comprises 15 residues. The germline V gene has CDR1 SGHNT and CDR2 YYREEE (reference sequence). Trimming shortened V by 0 bases and J by 2 bases, and 11 bases separated the two germline ends. The CDR3 loop is CASSLARQPNYGYTF. The CDR3 DNA reads as TGTGCCAGCAGCTTGGCCAGACAGCCCAACTATGGCTACACCTTC.

This chain connects TRBV11-2 to TRBJ2-3, with D perhaps matching TRBD2 (6 bases). Germline assignment: CDR1 SGHAT and CDR2 FQNNGV. V was clipped by 3 bases and J by 10 bases, with 29 bases between them. The CDR3 runs 18 residues. The DNA for the CDR3 is TGTGCCAGCAGCTTGTTGGGACTCAGGGTCGCGGTCTTAGGTGCGCAGTATTTT. As protein: CASSLLGLRVAVLGAQYF.

This clone appeared once. The chain uses TRBV4-2 and TRBJ1-2; TRBD1 matches at 12 bases. The V segment lost 3 bases and the J segment 7 bases; nucleotides outside the gene matches: 6. This CDR3 comprises 15 residues. CDR1 is LGHNA, CDR2 YNFKEQ, per germline. The CDR3 bases are TGTGCCAGCAGCCAGGCCGGGACAGGGGGCGGTGGCTACACCTTC. Protein: CASSQAGTGGGGYTF.

V gene TRBV10-3 combines with J gene TRBJ1-3, with TRBD1 as a possible D gene (5 bases). Trimming took off 2 bases at V and 1 base at J, with 9 bases between the two ends. From germline, CDR1 is ENHRY and CDR2 SYGVKD. The CDR3 has 15 amino acids. This CDR3 is CAISETGGSGNTIYF. CDR3 DNA sequence: TGTGCCATCAGTGAGACCGGGGGATCTGGAAACACCATATATTTT.

This chain uses TRBV5-8 with TRBJ2-2; D is unclear. V shed 0 bases and J shed 1 base, with 4 bases lying between them. This CDR3 is built from 14 residues. Germline CDR1 SGHTS, CDR2 YDEGEE. CDR3 DNA: TGTGCCAGCAGCTTGGCGCGGAACACCGGGGAGCTGTTTTTT. It is translated as CASSLARNTGELFF.

The chain links TRBV11-3 to TRBJ2-1; 9 bases align to TRBD1. The CDR3 length is 15 residues. From germline, CDR1 is SGHNT and CDR2 YENEEA. With V trimmed by 5 bases and J by 4 bases, 6 bases remained unmatched. DNA for the CDR3: TGTGCCAGCAGCCGTCCCGGGACAGGGTACAATGAGCAGTTCTTC. Protein: CASSRPGTGYNEQFF.

The CDR3 protein is CASSQSSQTDTQYF. The CDR3 coding sequence is TGTGCCAGCAGCCAATCTTCACAGACAGATACGCAGTATTTT. The rearrangement joins TRBV16 to TRBJ2-3; unclear D gene. The CDR3 spans 14 residues. V was clipped by 0 bases and J by 3 bases, with 7 bases between them. Germline CDR1 is KGHSY and CDR2 is FQNENV.

The chain joins TRBV3-1 (or the pseudogene TRBV3-2) to TRBJ2-2; 7 bases are shared with TRBD1. The CDR3 runs to 17 residues. V shed 1 base and J 3 bases; nucleotides not matched to a gene: 8. Germline loops: CDR1 LGHDT, CDR2 YNNKEL (reference sequence). The CDR3 region is CASSQGLAGGHTGELFF. As DNA, the CDR3 is TGTGCCAGCAGCCAAGGGTTGGCAGGGGGACACACCGGGGAGCTGTTTTTT.

The V gene is TRBV5-6, the J gene TRBJ2-7; a weak D match, TRBD1 (6 bases). Trimming removed 0 bases at V and 3 bases at J, with 10 bases between. In germline, CDR1 is SGHDT, CDR2 YYEEEE. CDR3 length: 14 amino acids. The CDR3 protein is CASSLGTVDYEQYF. The CDR3 DNA reads as TGTGCCAGCAGCTTGGGGACAGTTGACTACGAGCAGTACTTC.

The genes are TRBV11-2 and TRBJ2-2, with D maybe TRBD2 (5 bases). Germline V lookup: CDR1 SGHAT, CDR2 FQNNGV. The V end lost 2 bases, the J end lost 6 bases, and 10 bases lay between the germline ends. The CDR3 loop spans 14 amino acids. The CDR3 sequence: CASSLFLASGELFF. The DNA for the CDR3 is TGTGCCAGCAGCTTATTCCTAGCATCCGGGGAGCTGTTTTTT. The entire variable domain, with the rest obtained from reference TRBV11-2 and TRBJ2-2, is as follows: EAGVAQSPRYKIIEKRQSVAFWCNPISGHATLYWYQQILGQGPKLLIQFQNNGVVDDSQLPKDRFSAERLKGVDSTLKIQPAKLEDSAVYLCASSLFLASGELFFGEGSRLTVL.